This TCR beta chain was observed in a study of blood T cell repertoires in COVID-19. Study context: The origin of the acute and convalescent COVID-19 samples was the United States, Italy and Spain.

The method was immunoSEQ multiplex PCR; TCRdb's version includes in-frame clones alone and lacks a portion of them. The sample includes roughly 320,000 clones, around 87% of them seen just once. V trimming: 1 base; J trimming: 4 bases; junction bases outside the gene matches: 4. Germline V gene lookup returns CDR1 SGHTA and CDR2 FQGTGA. The CDR3 contains 16 residues. Source material: peripheral blood. This sequence was found in a man between 65 and 85 years old with acute or convalescent COVID-19. V usage is TRBV7-3 and J usage is TRBJ2-2; TRBD2 matches at 9 bases. The CDR3 nucleotides are TGTGCCAGCAGCTTAAATGCGGGGGGGGGCACCGGGGAGCTGTTTTTT. Its translation: CASSLNAGGGTGELFF.